These 9 T cell receptor beta chains originate from one sample sequenced in a study of shared clonotypes between healthy human individuals. This table comes from immunoSEQ multiplex PCR, and its TCRdb copy is limited to in-frame clones, with some not included. The sample consists of roughly 2 million clones, roughly 94% of them appearing once. Material for sequencing was naive CD4+ T cells sorted from blood. Subset denoted: CD45RA+ positively selected. The receptors shown here come from a man aged 18 to 29 in good health.

With regard to this clone: Other nucleotide sequences from this sample produce the same CDR3. The chain links TRBV30 to TRBJ2-2; D possibly corresponds to TRBD1 (6 bases). CDR1 is GTSNPN and CDR2 is SVGIG in the germline V gene (reference sequence). The CDR3 totals 15 residues. V lost 0 bases, J lost 3 bases, and 11 bases lay in between. This CDR3 is CAWSVGRGYTGELFF. CDR3 coding DNA: TGTGCCTGGAGTGTGGGAAGGGGGTACACCGGGGAGCTGTTTTTT.

J is TRBJ1-5 and V is TRBV29-1; D gene uncertain. The germline V gene has CDR1 SQVTM and CDR2 ANQGSEA. The CDR3 has 12 amino acids. V lost 5 bases and J 3 bases, leaving 8 bases between the germline ends. The CDR3: CSVRTHNQPQHF. The CDR3 DNA reads as TGCAGCGTTCGGACCCACAATCAGCCCCAGCATTTT.

The CDR3, as DNA: TGTGCCAGTAGGGGACAGGGTTGGGCTGAAGCTTTCTTT. Encoded protein: CASRGQGWAEAFF. The chain has TRBV19 and TRBJ1-1, with 9 bases matching TRBD1. Germline V gene sequence: CDR1 LNHDA, CDR2 SQIVND (reference sequence). The CDR3 loop spans 13 amino acids. V was clipped by 6 bases and J by 6 bases; unmatched bases: 5.

CDR3 residues: CASSAVPPLHF. In DNA form, the CDR3 reads TGTGCCAGCAGTGCAGTACCACCCCTCCACTTT. J is TRBJ1-6 and V is TRBV6-1; no clear D gene. The V and J ends lost 4 bases and 11 bases respectively, with 6 bases between them. The CDR3 sequence is 11 residues long. Germline assignment: CDR1 MNHNS and CDR2 SASEGT.

The chain couples TRBV5-1 to TRBJ1-1; 8 nucleotides line up with TRBD1. The germline CDR1 and CDR2 sequences are SGHRS and YFSETQ. There are 13 residues in the CDR3. V was pared by 4 bases and J by 11 bases, with 10 bases of the junction left unmatched. The chain's CDR3 is CASSGGTGVEAFF. The CDR3 nucleotides read TGCGCCAGCAGCGGGGGGACAGGAGTGGAGGCTTTCTTT.

Here the CDR3 DNA reads TGTGCCAGCAGCTTATGGGGCTCAGGGCGTGAAAACACCATATATTTT. Protein sequence: CASSLWGSGRENTIYF. The chain is built from TRBV7-9 and TRBJ1-3, with a possible D match to TRBD1 (5 bases). This CDR3 has 16 amino acids. Germline values: CDR1 SEHNR, CDR2 FQNEAQ (reference sequence). V was clipped by 2 bases and J by 6 bases, with 17 bases between them.

The chain recombines TRBV5-1 with TRBJ2-7; D may be TRBD2 (6 bases). The CDR3 covers 14 residues. The germline gives CDR1 SGHRS, CDR2 YFSETQ. Trimming removed 3 bases at V and 3 bases at J, with 13 bases between. The chain's CDR3 is CASSSTRGDYEQYF. CDR3 nucleotide sequence: TGCGCCAGCAGCTCCACGCGGGGAGACTACGAGCAGTACTTC.

This rearrangement joins TRBV5-6 to TRBJ2-3; 7 nucleotides match TRBD1. There are 14 residues in the CDR3. Germline V CDR1 and CDR2: SGHDT, YYEEEE. Trimming at V came to 6 bases and at J to 3 bases, leaving 7 bases not matched to a gene. This CDR3 is CASTYDRATDTQYF. The CDR3 nucleotides are TGTGCCAGCACCTATGACAGGGCAACAGATACGCAGTATTTT.

The sample holds one count of this clone. This chain connects TRBV27 to TRBJ1-4; 8 nucleotides align to TRBD1. The CDR3 length is 14 residues. Germline values: CDR1 MNHEY, CDR2 SMNVEV (reference sequence). V was clipped by 5 bases and J by 8 bases; unmatched bases: 7. The CDR3 region has the DNA TGTGCCAGCAGTGTTGGGACAGGTCCCGAAAAACTGTTTTTT. Amino acid sequence: CASSVGTGPEKLFF. Complete variable domain (other parts from reference TRBV27 and TRBJ1-4): EAQVTQNPRYLITVTGKKLTVTCSQNMNHEYMSWYRQDPGLGLRQIYYSMNVEVTDKGDVPEGYKVSRKEKRNFPLILESPSPNQTSLYFCASSVGTGPEKLFFGSGTQLSVL.